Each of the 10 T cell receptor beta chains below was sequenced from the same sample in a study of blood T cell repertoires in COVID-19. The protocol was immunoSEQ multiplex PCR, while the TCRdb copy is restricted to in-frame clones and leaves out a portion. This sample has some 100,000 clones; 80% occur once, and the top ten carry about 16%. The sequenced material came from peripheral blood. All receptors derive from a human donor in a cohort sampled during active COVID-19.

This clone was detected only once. The CDR3 region has the DNA TGTGCCAGCAGTTCCCAGGGACAAACAAAATACGAGCAGTACTTC. Translation gives CASSSQGQTKYEQYF. V is TRBV28 and J is TRBJ2-7; possible D gene TRBD1, 6 bases. The CDR3 sequence is 15 residues long. The germline CDR1 and CDR2 sequences are MDHEN and SYDVKM. Trimming took off 4 bases at V and 4 bases at J, with 17 bases between the two ends.

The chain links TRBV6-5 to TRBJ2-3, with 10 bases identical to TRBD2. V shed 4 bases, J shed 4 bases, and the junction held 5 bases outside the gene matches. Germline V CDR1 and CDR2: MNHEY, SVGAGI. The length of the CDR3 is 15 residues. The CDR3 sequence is CASSSGTSEADTQYF. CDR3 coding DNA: TGTGCCAGCAGTTCCGGGACTAGCGAGGCAGATACGCAGTATTTT.

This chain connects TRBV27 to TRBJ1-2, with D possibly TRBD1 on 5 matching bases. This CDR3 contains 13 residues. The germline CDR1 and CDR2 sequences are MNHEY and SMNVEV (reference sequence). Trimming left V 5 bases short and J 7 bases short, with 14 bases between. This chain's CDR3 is CASSPGGVLGYTF. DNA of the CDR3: TGTGCCAGCAGTCCGGGGGGGGTTCTTGGCTACACCTTC.

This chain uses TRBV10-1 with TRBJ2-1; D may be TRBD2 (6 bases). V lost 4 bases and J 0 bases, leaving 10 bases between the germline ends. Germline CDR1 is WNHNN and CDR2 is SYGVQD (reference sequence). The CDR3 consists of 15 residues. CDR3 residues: CASSAGGTSYNEQFF. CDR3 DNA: TGCGCCAGCAGTGCGGGCGGGACCTCCTACAATGAGCAGTTCTTC.

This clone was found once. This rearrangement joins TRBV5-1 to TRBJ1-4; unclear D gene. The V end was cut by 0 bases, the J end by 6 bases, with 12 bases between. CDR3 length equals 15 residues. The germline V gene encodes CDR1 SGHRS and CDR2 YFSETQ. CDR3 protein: CASSLGNEGYEKLFF. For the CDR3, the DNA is TGCGCCAGCAGCTTGGGGAACGAGGGTTATGAAAAACTGTTTTTT. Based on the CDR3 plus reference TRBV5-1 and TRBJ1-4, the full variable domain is KAGVTQTPRYLIKTRGQQVTLSCSPISGHRSVSWYQQTPGQGLQFLFEYFSETQRNKGNFPGRFSGRQFSNSRSEMNVSTLELGDSALYLCASSLGNEGYEKLFFGSGTQLSVL.

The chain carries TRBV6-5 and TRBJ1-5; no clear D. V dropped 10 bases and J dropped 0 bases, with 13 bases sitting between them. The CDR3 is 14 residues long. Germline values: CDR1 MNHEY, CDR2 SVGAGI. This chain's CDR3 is CATNSNYSNQPQHF. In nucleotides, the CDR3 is TGTGCCACAAACAGCAATTATAGCAATCAGCCCCAGCATTTT.

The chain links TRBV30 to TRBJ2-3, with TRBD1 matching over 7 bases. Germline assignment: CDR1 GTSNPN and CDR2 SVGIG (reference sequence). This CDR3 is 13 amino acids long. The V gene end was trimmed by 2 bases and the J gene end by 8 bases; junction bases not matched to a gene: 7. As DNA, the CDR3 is TGTGCCTGGAGTCTAGGAACAGGGGCTACGCAGTATTTT. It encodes CAWSLGTGATQYF.

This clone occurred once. The DNA of the CDR3 is TGTGCCAGCAGTCTCAGGGGGCCCGATGAAAAACTGTTTTTT. Its translation: CASSLRGPDEKLFF. The chain is built from TRBV6-6 and TRBJ1-4, with 8 nucleotides matching TRBD1. V lost 5 bases to trimming and J lost 6 bases; unmatched junction nucleotides: 5. This CDR3 is built from 14 residues. Germline V lookup: CDR1 MNHNY, CDR2 SVGAGI (reference sequence).

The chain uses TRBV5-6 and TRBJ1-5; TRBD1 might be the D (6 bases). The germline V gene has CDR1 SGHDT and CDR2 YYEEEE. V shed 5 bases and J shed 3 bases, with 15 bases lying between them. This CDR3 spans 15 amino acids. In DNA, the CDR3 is TGTGCCAGCAGTAGGAGGTCAGGGGTCAATCAGCCCCAGCATTTT. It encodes CASSRRSGVNQPQHF.

CDR3 DNA sequence: TGTGCCAGTCGGGACAGATCATACAATGAGCAGTTCTTC. Translated: CASRDRSYNEQFF. The rearrangement links TRBV27 to TRBJ2-1, with 7 bases aligning to TRBD1. Germline CDR1 reads MNHEY; CDR2 reads SMNVEV (reference sequence). The junction had 6 bases not matched to a gene; V was cut back by 9 bases and J by 4 bases. The length of the CDR3 is 13 residues.